This T cell receptor (beta chain) stems from a study of cytomegalovirus exposure and HLA in healthy donors. The CDR3 spans 13 residues. The primer mix had 60 Vbeta and 13 Jbeta primers. Data came from immunoSEQ multiplex PCR; TCRdb stores just in-frame clones and leaves some out. The repertoire consists of around 110,000 clones, with around 75% occurring once and the leading ten covering 1.6%. The chain is built from TRBV21-1 and TRBJ1-1; TRBD1, the D gene given by the table, was not confirmed from the DNA. TRBV21-1 is deemed a pseudogene. The receptor was derived from a woman in her late teens or twenties in good health and CMV-seronegative. Sequences were obtained from PBMCs. CDR3 sequence: CASSKGGNTEAFF. The CDR3 DNA reads as TGTGCCAGCAGCAAAGGGGGCAACACTGAAGCTTTCTTT.